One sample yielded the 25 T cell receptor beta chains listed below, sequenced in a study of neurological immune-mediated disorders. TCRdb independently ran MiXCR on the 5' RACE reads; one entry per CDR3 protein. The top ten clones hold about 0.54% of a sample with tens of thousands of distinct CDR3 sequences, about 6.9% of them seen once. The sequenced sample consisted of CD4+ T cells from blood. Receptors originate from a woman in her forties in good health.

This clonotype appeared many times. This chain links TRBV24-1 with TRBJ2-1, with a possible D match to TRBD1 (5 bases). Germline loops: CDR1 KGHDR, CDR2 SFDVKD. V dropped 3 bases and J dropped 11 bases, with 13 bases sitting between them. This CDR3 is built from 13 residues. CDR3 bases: TGTGCCACCAGTGATCCAACAGGTGGTAAGCAGTTCTTC. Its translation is CATSDPTGGKQFF.

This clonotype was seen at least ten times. The CDR3 loop is CASSVDVGVLDTGELFF. CDR3 coding DNA: TGTGCCAGCAGCGTAGATGTGGGGGTGTTAGACACCGGGGAGCTGTTTTTT. V usage is TRBV9 and J usage is TRBJ2-2; D possibly matches TRBD1 or TRBD2 (5 bases each). Germline V gene data show CDR1 as SGDLS and CDR2 as YYNGEE. V dropped 0 bases and J dropped 3 bases, with 15 bases sitting between them. The CDR3 runs 17 residues.

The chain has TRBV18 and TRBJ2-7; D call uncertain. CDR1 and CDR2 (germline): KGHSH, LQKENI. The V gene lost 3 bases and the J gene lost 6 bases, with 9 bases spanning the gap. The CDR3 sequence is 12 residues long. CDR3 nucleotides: TGTGCCAGCTCACCCGCGTTTCCCGAGCAGTACTTC. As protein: CASSPAFPEQYF.

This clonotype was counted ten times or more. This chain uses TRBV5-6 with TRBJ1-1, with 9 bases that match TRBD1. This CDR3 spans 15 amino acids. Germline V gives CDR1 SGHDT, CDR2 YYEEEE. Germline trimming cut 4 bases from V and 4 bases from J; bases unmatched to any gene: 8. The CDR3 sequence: CASSGQGYLGTEAFF. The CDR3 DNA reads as TGTGCCAGCAGCGGACAGGGGTATCTTGGCACTGAAGCTTTCTTT.

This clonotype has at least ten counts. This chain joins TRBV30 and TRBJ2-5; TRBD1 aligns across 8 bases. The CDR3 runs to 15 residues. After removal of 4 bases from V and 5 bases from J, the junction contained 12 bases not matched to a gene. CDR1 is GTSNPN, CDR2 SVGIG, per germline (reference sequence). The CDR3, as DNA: TGTGCCTGGACCGGGGCAGGGGGCTGGAGGGAGACCCAGTACTTC. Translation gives CAWTGAGGWRETQYF.

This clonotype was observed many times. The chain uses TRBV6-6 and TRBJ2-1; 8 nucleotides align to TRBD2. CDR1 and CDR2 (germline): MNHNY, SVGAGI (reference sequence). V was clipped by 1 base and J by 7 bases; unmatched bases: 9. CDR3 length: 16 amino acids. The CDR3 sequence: CASSYLIGLAGNEQFF. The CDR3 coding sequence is TGTGCCAGCAGTTACTTAATTGGACTAGCCGGTAATGAGCAGTTCTTC.

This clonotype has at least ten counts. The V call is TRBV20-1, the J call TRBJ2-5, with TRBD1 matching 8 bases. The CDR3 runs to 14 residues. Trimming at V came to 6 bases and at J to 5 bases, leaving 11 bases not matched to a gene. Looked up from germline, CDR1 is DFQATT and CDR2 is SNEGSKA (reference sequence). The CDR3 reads CSAANRDRRETQYF. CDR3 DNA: TGCAGTGCCGCAAACCGGGACAGGAGGGAGACCCAGTACTTC.

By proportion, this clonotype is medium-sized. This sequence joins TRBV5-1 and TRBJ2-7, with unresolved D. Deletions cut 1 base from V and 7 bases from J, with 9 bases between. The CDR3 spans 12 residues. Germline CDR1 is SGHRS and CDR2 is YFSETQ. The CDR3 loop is CASSLMGEEQYF. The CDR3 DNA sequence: TGCGCCAGCAGCTTGATGGGTGAGGAGCAGTACTTC.

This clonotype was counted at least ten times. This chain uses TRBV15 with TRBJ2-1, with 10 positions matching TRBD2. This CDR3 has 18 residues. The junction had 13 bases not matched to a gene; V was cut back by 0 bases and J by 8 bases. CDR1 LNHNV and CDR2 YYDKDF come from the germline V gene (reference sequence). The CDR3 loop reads CATSRDRPGLAGAYEQFF. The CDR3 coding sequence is TGTGCCACCAGCAGAGATCGGCCGGGGCTAGCGGGGGCCTATGAGCAGTTCTTC.

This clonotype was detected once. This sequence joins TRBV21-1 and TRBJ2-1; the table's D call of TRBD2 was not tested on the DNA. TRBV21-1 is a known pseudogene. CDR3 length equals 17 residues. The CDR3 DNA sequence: TGTGCCAGCAGCAAAATGAGGGCCACAGGGTATGAGGGCGAGCAGTTCTTC. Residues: CASSKMRATGYEGEQFF.

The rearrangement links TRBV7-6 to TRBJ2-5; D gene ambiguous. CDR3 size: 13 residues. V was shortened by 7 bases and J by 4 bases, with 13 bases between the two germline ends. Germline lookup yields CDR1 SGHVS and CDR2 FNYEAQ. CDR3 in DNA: TGTGCCAGCACCCTAAATCGTGCAGAGACCCAGTACTTC. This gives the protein CASTLNRAETQYF.

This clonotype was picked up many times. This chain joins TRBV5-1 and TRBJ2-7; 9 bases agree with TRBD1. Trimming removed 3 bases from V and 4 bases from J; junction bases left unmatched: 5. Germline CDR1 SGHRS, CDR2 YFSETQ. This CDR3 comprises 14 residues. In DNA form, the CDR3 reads TGCGCCAGCAGCTCCGGGACAGGGTCATACGAGCAGTACTTC. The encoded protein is CASSSGTGSYEQYF.

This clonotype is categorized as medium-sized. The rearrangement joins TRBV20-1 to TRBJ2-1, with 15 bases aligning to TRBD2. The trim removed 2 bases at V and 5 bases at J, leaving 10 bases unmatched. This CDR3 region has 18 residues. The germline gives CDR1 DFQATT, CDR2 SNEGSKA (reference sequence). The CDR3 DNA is TGCAGTGCTAGATCCTGGGGACTAGCGGGAGGTACCCACAATGAGCAGTTCTTC. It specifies CSARSWGLAGGTHNEQFF.

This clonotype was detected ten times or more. CDR3 loop: CASSRGVASLRGEQFF. The CDR3 DNA follows: TGTGCCAGCAGCCGCGGGGTAGCCTCCTTACGGGGTGAGCAGTTCTTC. This rearrangement joins TRBV28 to TRBJ2-1; possibly TRBD2 for D (6 bases). Germline-derived CDR1 and CDR2 are MDHEN and SYDVKM. The V end was cut by 6 bases, the J end by 9 bases, with 24 bases between. The CDR3 runs 16 residues.

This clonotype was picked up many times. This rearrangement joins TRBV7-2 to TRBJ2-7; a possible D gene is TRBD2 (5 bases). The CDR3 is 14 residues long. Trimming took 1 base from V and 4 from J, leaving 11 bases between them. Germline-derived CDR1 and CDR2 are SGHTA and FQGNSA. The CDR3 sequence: CASSLGGPTYEQYF. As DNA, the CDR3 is TGTGCCAGCAGCTTAGGCGGGCCGACATACGAGCAGTACTTC.

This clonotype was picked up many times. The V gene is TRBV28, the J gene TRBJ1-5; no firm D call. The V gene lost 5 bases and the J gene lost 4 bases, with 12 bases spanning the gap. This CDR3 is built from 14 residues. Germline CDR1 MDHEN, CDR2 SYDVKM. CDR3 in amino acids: CASSPPVLNQPQHF. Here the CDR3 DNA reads TGTGCCAGCAGTCCGCCGGTCTTAAATCAGCCCCAGCATTTT.

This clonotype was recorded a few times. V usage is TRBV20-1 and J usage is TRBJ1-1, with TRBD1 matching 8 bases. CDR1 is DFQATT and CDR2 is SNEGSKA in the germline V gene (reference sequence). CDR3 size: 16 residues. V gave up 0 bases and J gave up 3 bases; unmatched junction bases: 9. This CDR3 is CSARDGGQGEHTEAFF. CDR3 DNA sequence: TGCAGTGCTAGAGATGGTGGACAGGGCGAGCACACTGAAGCTTTCTTT.

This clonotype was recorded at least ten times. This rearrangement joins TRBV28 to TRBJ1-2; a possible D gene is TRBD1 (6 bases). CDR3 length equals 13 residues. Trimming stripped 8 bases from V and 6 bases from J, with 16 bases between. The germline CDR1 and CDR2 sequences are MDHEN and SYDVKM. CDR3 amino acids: CASETGAPNGYTF. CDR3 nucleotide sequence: TGTGCCAGCGAGACAGGAGCCCCTAATGGCTACACCTTC.

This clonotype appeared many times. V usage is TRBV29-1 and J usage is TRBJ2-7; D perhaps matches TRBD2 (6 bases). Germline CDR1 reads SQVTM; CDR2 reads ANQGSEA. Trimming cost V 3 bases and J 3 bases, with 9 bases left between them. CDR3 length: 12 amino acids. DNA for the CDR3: TGCAGCGTTGACACGGGAGTCTACGAGCAGTACTTC. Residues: CSVDTGVYEQYF.

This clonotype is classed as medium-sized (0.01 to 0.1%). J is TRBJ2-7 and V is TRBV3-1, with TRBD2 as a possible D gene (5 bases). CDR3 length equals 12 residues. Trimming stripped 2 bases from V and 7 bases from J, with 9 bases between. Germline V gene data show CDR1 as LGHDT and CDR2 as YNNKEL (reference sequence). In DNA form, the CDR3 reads TGTGCCAGCAGCCAAAACCGGGGAGAGCAGTACTTC. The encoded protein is CASSQNRGEQYF.

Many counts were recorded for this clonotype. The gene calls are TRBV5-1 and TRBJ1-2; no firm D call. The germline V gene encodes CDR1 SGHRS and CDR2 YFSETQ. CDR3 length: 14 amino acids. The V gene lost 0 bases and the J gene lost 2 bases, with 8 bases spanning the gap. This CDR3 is CASSLASVNYGYTF. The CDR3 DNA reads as TGCGCCAGCAGCTTGGCCTCCGTCAACTATGGCTACACCTTC.

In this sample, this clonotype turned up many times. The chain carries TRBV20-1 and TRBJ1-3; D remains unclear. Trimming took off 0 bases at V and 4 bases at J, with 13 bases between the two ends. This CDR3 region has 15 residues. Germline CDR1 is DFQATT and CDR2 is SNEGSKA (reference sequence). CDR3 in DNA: TGCAGTGCTAGAGATGACCTGTCATCAGGAAACACCATATATTTT. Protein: CSARDDLSSGNTIYF.

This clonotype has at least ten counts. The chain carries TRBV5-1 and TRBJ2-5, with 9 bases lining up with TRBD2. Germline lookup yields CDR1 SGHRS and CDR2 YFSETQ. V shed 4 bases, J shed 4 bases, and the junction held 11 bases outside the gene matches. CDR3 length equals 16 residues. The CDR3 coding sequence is TGCGCCAGCAGCCAGAGCGGTAGCGGGAGAGGAGAGACCCAGTACTTC. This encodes CASSQSGSGRGETQYF.

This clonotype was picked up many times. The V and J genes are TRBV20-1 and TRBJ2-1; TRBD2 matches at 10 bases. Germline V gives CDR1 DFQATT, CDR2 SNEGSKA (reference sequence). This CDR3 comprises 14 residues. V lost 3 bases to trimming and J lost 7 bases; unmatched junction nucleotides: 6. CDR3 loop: CSARSGRGGNEQFF. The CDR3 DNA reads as TGCAGTGCTAGGAGCGGGAGGGGTGGGAATGAGCAGTTCTTC.

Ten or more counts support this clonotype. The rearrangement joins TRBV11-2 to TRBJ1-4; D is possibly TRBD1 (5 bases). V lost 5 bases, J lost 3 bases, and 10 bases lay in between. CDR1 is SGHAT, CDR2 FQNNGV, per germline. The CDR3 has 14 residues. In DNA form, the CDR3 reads TGTGCCAGCAGCACCCAGGGACCTAATGAAAAACTGTTTTTT. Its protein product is CASSTQGPNEKLFF.